What follows are 22 T cell receptor beta chains derived from one specimen sequenced in a study of blood T cells in healthy people across ages. Next came a second PCR, run for about 6 to 11 cycles, which used a sample-barcoded 5' primer along with a J-beta primer mix. TCRdb reprocessed the 5' RACE reads with MiXCR, giving one entry per CDR3 protein. The repertoire holds some 710,000 distinct CDR3 sequences, with around a fifth as singletons. Input material: blood. The receptor source for this set is a man between 65 and 85 years old in good health.

This chain links TRBV2 with TRBJ1-1; D possibly corresponds to TRBD1 (5 bases). V was shortened by 6 bases and J by 11 bases, with 28 bases between the two germline ends. CDR3 length: 16 amino acids. Germline CDR1 SNHLY, CDR2 FYNNEI. The CDR3 reads CASSKSPGTLIGAAFF. The CDR3 nucleotides read TGTGCCAGCAGCAAGAGTCCCGGGACCCTGATCGGCGCGGCTTTCTTT.

This clonotype showed up just a few times. The chain combines TRBV18 with TRBJ1-2, with D tentatively TRBD1 (5 bases). Trimming left V 3 bases short and J 8 bases short, with 19 bases between. CDR3 length: 15 residues. CDR1 is KGHSH and CDR2 is LQKENI in the germline V gene. The CDR3 coding sequence is TGTGCCAGCTCACCGGGACCCCAACCGAAAAGCGGCTACACCTTC. Residues: CASSPGPQPKSGYTF. The variable domain in full, completed from reference TRBV18 and TRBJ1-2, reads NAGVMQNPRHLVRRRGQEARLRCSPMKGHSHVYWYRQLPEEGLKFMVYLQKENIIDESGMPKERFSAEFPKEGPSILRIQQVVRGDSAAYFCASSPGPQPKSGYTFGSGTRLTVV.

This clonotype has just a few counts. The V gene is TRBV20-1, the J gene TRBJ2-7; 11 bases match TRBD2. After removal of 1 base from V and 5 bases from J, the junction contained 4 bases not matched to a gene. The CDR3 extends over 14 amino acids. Germline CDR1 reads DFQATT; CDR2 reads SNEGSKA (reference sequence). The CDR3 nucleotides are TGCAGTGCTAGAGGACTAGCGGGGATCCACGAGCAGTACTTC. Translating it yields CSARGLAGIHEQYF.

This chain connects TRBV3-1 to TRBJ2-5, with 12 bases that match TRBD2. J gave up 5 bases and V 4 bases, and 5 bases lay outside the gene matches. The germline V gene encodes CDR1 LGHDT and CDR2 YNNKEL (reference sequence). The CDR3 spans 15 residues. In nucleotides, the CDR3 is TGTGCCAGCAGCCGGCGGACTAGCGGGGAGGAGACCCAGTACTTC. Its protein is CASSRRTSGEETQYF.

A few counts support this clonotype. The chain is built from TRBV28 and TRBJ2-5; D remains ambiguous. With 5 bases removed from V and 0 bases from J, the gap between germline ends came to 16 bases. The CDR3 extends over 16 amino acids. Germline CDR1 reads MDHEN; CDR2 reads SYDVKM. As DNA, the CDR3 is TGTGCCAGCAGTCCAACGACGCTGATGTACCAAGAGACCCAGTACTTC. Translating gives CASSPTTLMYQETQYF.

The rearrangement uses TRBV12-3 or TRBV12-4 and TRBJ2-4; D not certain. This CDR3 comprises 12 residues. V was clipped by 5 bases and J by 10 bases, with 12 bases between them. This CDR3 is CASSPNGPIQYF. CDR3 DNA sequence: TGTGCCAGCAGTCCGAACGGGCCTATTCAGTACTTC.

V and J are TRBV3-1 and TRBJ1-4; 7 bases are shared with TRBD1. The CDR3 is 16 residues long. The ends lost 0 bases at V and 7 bases at J; junction bases unmatched: 8. Germline-derived CDR1 and CDR2 are LGHDT and YNNKEL (reference sequence). The CDR3 DNA follows: TGTGCCAGCAGCCAAGATGTCGCGACAGGGAGTGAAAAACTGTTTTTT. Its protein product is CASSQDVATGSEKLFF.

The sample holds many counts of this clonotype. J is TRBJ2-5 and V is TRBV5-1; D might be TRBD2 (5 bases). Germline CDR1 and CDR2: SGHRS and YFSETQ. This CDR3 is built from 15 residues. Trimming stripped 1 base from V and 5 bases from J, with 15 bases between. CDR3 amino acids: CASSLTGNGIETQYF. The DNA of the CDR3 is TGCGCCAGCAGCTTGACCGGGAATGGTATCGAGACCCAGTACTTC.

This clonotype came up many times. The CDR3 loop reads CASSRTPYGYTF. The CDR3 DNA reads as TGTGCCAGCAGTCGGACACCCTATGGCTACACCTTC. The V and J genes are TRBV6-1 and TRBJ1-2, with D possibly TRBD1 on 5 matching bases. This CDR3 comprises 12 residues. Germline CDR1 and CDR2: MNHNS and SASEGT. V shed 5 bases and J shed 4 bases, with 8 bases lying between them.

V gene TRBV4-3 combines with J gene TRBJ2-3, with 7 positions matching TRBD2. The CDR3 totals 16 residues. V lost 0 bases and J lost 4; bases outside the gene matches: 7. Germline V lookup: CDR1 LGHNA, CDR2 YSLEER. CDR3 nucleotides: TGCGCCAGCAGCCAAGAAGGAGGGAGGGCCCCAGATACGCAGTATTTT. It specifies CASSQEGGRAPDTQYF.

The chain couples TRBV11-3 to TRBJ2-1; 7 bases align to TRBD1. CDR3 length: 15 amino acids. Germline loops: CDR1 SGHNT, CDR2 YENEEA. V lost 8 bases and J lost 1; bases outside the gene matches: 8. The CDR3 nucleotides are TGTGCCAGCGCATTAAGCAGGGGGTCCTACAATGAGCAGTTCTTC. Translated: CASALSRGSYNEQFF.

This chain uses TRBV7-2 with TRBJ2-7; TRBD2 aligns across 7 bases. CDR1 and CDR2 (germline): SGHTA, FQGNSA. Trimming cost V 0 bases and J 1 base; bases outside gene matches: 18. The CDR3 contains 20 residues. CDR3 sequence (DNA): TGTGCCAGCAGCTTAGCCCTCGGGGGAGCGGGGAGACGCCCTTCCTACGAGCAGTACTTC. This codes for CASSLALGGAGRRPSYEQYF. The variable domain in full, with the rest retrieved from reference TRBV7-2 and TRBJ2-7, is GAGVSQSPSNKVTEKGKDVELRCDPISGHTALYWYRQSLGQGLEFLIYFQGNSAPDKSGLPSDRFSAERTGGSVSTLTIQRTQQEDSAVYLCASSLALGGAGRRPSYEQYFGPGTRLTVT.

This clonotype was counted only a few times. This rearrangement joins TRBV24-1 to TRBJ2-5, with 7 bases that match TRBD2. CDR1 and CDR2 (germline): KGHDR, SFDVKD. CDR3 length: 16 amino acids. V lost 1 base and J lost 2; bases outside the gene matches: 6. The CDR3 loop reads CATSDFRPGGQETQYF. CDR3 coding DNA: TGTGCCACCAGTGATTTCCGACCGGGAGGACAAGAGACCCAGTACTTC.

This clonotype was counted once. The chain links TRBV11-1 to TRBJ2-2; a weak D match, TRBD1 (5 bases). Germline assignment: CDR1 SGHAT and CDR2 FQDESV (reference sequence). Trimming stripped 4 bases from V and 5 bases from J, with 11 bases between. This CDR3 contains 14 residues. This CDR3 reads CASSSTRQTGELFF. The DNA of the CDR3 is TGTGCCAGCAGCTCCACCCGACAGACCGGGGAGCTGTTTTTT. Full variable domain (missing parts from reference TRBV11-1 and TRBJ2-2): EAEVAQSPRYKITEKSQAVAFWCDPISGHATLYWYRQILGQGPELLVQFQDESVVDDSQLPKDRFSAERLKGVDSTLKIQPAELGDSAMYLCASSSTRQTGELFFGEGSRLTVL.

This clonotype appeared a few times. The CDR3: CAIRRQLQETQYF. CDR3 nucleotide sequence: TGTGCCATCAGGAGACAGCTCCAAGAGACCCAGTACTTC. The chain combines TRBV10-3 with TRBJ2-5, with D possibly being TRBD1 (5 bases). CDR1 is ENHRY and CDR2 is SYGVKD in the germline V gene. The CDR3 consists of 13 residues. The V gene lost 6 bases and the J gene lost 1 base, with 9 bases spanning the gap.

The chain couples TRBV7-7 to TRBJ2-5; TRBD2 aligns across 8 bases. Looked up from germline, CDR1 is SSHAT and CDR2 is FNYEAQ (reference sequence). With V trimmed by 1 base and J by 3 bases, 7 bases remained unmatched. This CDR3 is 16 amino acids long. The CDR3 sequence: CASSLGGGGSEETQYF. DNA for the CDR3: TGTGCCAGCAGCTTAGGAGGCGGGGGGTCTGAAGAGACCCAGTACTTC.

The chain links TRBV18 to TRBJ2-1; a weak D match, TRBD2 (5 bases). Germline V gene data show CDR1 as KGHSH and CDR2 as LQKENI. V gave up 1 base and J gave up 6 bases, with 10 bases separating them. The CDR3 length is 14 residues. CDR3 DNA sequence: TGTGCCAGCTCACCACGGGGAGAGCTCAATGAGCAGTTCTTC. Protein sequence: CASSPRGELNEQFF.

This clonotype was counted between two and nine times. The chain uses TRBV2 and TRBJ1-2; TRBD1 might be the D (6 bases). The CDR3 loop spans 14 amino acids. Trimming pared 10 bases from V and 6 bases from J, leaving 21 bases between. Germline V lookup: CDR1 SNHLY, CDR2 FYNNEI. This chain's CDR3 is CAINRGVLRHGYTF. Written as DNA, the CDR3 is TGTGCCATCAATAGGGGGGTTCTCCGGCATGGCTACACCTTC.

Many counts were recorded for this clonotype. The rearrangement uses TRBV29-1 and TRBJ1-1; unclear D gene. There are 10 residues in the CDR3. Germline loops: CDR1 SQVTM, CDR2 ANQGSEA. Deletions cut 5 bases from V and 0 bases from J, with 1 base between. The CDR3 protein is CSVLNTEAFF. CDR3 nucleotide sequence: TGCAGCGTTTTGAACACTGAAGCTTTCTTT. Full variable domain (rest looked up from reference TRBV29-1 and TRBJ1-1): SAVISQKPSRDICQRGTSLTIQCQVDSQVTMMFWYRQQPGQSLTLIATANQGSEATYESGFVIDKFPISRPNLTFSTLTVSNMSPEDSSIYLCSVLNTEAFFGQGTRLTVV.

This clonotype was seen repeatedly, ten times or more. The rearrangement links TRBV10-3 to TRBJ2-7; D possibly corresponds to TRBD1 (6 bases). CDR1 and CDR2 from the germline V gene are ENHRY and SYGVKD. V was shortened by 4 bases and J by 6 bases, with 22 bases between the two germline ends. The CDR3 covers 16 residues. The CDR3 bases are TGTGCCATCAGTGGGACCGCAGGGGCCAAGGCAGGCGAGCAGTACTTC. Its protein product is CAISGTAGAKAGEQYF.

In this sample, this clonotype turned up a few times. J is TRBJ2-1 and V is TRBV7-9, with D possibly called TRBD1 or TRBD2 (5 bases each). This CDR3 is built from 17 residues. V was cut by 1 base and J by 0 bases, with 13 bases left in between. Germline loops: CDR1 SEHNR, CDR2 FQNEAQ (reference sequence). The CDR3 DNA reads TGTGCCAGCAGCTTAGGGGGGTATGAGGCCTCCTACAATGAGCAGTTCTTC. The encoded protein is CASSLGGYEASYNEQFF.

A few counts support this clonotype. The chain links TRBV12-3 or TRBV12-4 to TRBJ2-1; 16 bases align to TRBD2. The CDR3 totals 17 residues. V was pared by 6 bases and J by 5 bases, with 7 bases of the junction left unmatched. CDR3 coding DNA: TGTGCCAGCAGAACCCAGGGACTAGCGGGAGGGCACAATGAGCAGTTCTTC. Translated: CASRTQGLAGGHNEQFF.